This TCR beta chain was identified during a study of brain T cells in children with intractable seizures. Study findings and constraints: Pre-surgery blood may have been undersampled, hiding some clones. Viral specificity was inferred only from CDR3 similarity; HCMV serostatus was unknown.

The germline gives CDR1 SGHNT, CDR2 YENEEA. V shed 3 bases and J shed 1 base, with 6 bases lying between them. The CDR3 has 13 residues. Data came from immunoSEQ multiplex PCR; TCRdb stores just in-frame clones and leaves some out. Seen here are about 340,000 clones, more than 85% observed once, and the top ten hold roughly 5.8%. Time point: blood from clinic visit 5 months post-surgery; TSC patient then seizure free. Only cases whose brain tissue showed the highest T cell transcript signatures were sequenced. Patients received at least one anti-epileptic drug before surgery. Points on this clone: What it binds is not known.

The genes are TRBV11-3 and TRBJ1-1; no clear D. The material was peripheral blood, obtained roughly 5 months after surgery. This TCR derives from a boy in the first two years of life with tuberous sclerosis and intractable seizures. The CDR3 DNA follows: TGTGCCAGCAGCTTGGCCAGGAACACTGAAGCTTTCTTT. This encodes CASSLARNTEAFF. Looking up the rest from reference TRBV11-3 and TRBJ1-1 gives the full variable domain: EAGVVQSPRYKIIEKKQPVAFWCNPISGHNTLYWYLQNLGQGPELLIRYENEEAVDDSQLPKDRFSAERLKGVDSTLKIQPAELGDSAVYLCASSLARNTEAFFGQGTRLTVV.